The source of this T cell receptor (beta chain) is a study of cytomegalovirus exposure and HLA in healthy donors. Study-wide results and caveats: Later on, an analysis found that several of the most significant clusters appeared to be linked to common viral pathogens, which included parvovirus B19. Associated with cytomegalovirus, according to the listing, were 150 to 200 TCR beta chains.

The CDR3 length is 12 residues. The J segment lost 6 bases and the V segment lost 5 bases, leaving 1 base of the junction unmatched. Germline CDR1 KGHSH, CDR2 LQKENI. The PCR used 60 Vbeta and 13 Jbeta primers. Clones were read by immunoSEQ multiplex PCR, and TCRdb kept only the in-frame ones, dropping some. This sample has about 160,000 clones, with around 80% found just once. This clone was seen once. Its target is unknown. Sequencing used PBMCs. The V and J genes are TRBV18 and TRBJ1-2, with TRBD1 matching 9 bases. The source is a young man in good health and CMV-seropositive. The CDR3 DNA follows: TGTGCCAGCTCATGGGACAGGGATGGCTACACCTTC. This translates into CASSWDRDGYTF.